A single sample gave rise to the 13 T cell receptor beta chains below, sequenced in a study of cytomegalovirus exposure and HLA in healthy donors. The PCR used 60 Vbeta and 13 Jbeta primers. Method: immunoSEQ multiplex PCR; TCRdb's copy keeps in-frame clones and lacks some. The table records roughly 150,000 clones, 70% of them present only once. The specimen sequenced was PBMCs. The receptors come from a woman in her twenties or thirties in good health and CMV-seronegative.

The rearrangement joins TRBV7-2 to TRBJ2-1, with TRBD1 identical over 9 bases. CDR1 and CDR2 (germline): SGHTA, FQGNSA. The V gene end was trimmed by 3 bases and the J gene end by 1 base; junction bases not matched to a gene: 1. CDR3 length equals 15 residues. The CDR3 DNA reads TGTGCCAGCAGCTTTGACAGGGGGTCCTACAATGAGCAGTTCTTC. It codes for CASSFDRGSYNEQFF.

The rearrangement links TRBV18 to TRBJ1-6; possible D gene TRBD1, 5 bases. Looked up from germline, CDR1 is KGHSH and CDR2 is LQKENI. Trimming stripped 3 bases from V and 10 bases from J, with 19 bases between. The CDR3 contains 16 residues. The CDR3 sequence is CASSPSVGQGDSPLHF. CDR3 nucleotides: TGTGCCAGCTCACCGTCGGTAGGGCAGGGTGACTCACCCCTCCACTTT. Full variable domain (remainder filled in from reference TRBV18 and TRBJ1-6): NAGVMQNPRHLVRRRGQEARLRCSPMKGHSHVYWYRQLPEEGLKFMVYLQKENIIDESGMPKERFSAEFPKEGPSILRIQQVVRGDSAAYFCASSPSVGQGDSPLHFGNGTRLTVT.

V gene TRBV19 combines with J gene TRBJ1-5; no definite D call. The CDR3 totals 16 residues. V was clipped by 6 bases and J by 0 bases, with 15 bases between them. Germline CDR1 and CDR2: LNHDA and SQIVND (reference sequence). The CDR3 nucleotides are TGTGCCAGTAGCCGTACTCGTAGATATAGCAATCAGCCCCAGCATTTT. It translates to CASSRTRRYSNQPQHF.

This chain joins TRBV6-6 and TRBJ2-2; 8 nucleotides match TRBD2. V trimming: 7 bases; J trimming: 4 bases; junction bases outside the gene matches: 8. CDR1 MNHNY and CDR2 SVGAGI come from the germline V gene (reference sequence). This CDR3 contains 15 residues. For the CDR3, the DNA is TGTGCCAGCAATTTGAGCGGGAGAGGCACCGGGGAGCTGTTTTTT. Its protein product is CASNLSGRGTGELFF.

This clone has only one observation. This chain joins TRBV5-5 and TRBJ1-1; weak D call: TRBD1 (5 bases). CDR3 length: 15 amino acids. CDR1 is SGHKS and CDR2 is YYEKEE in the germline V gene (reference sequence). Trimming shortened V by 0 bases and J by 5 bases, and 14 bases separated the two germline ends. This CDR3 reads CASSLAPGGETEAFF. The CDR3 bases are TGTGCCAGCAGCTTGGCTCCGGGAGGGGAAACTGAAGCTTTCTTT.

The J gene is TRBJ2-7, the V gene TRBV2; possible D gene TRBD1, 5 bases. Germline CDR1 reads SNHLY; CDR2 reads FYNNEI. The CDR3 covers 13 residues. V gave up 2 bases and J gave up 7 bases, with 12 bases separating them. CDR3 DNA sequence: TGTGCCAGCAGTGAATGGGGCTTGGGGGAGCAGTACTTC. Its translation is CASSEWGLGEQYF.

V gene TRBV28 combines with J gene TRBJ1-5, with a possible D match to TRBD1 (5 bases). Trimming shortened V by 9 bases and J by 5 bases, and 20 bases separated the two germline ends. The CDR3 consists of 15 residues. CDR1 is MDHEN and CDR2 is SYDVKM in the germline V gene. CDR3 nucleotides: TGTGCCAGTAGACGCGGGGGGGGAATCTATCAGCCCCAGCATTTT. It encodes CASRRGGGIYQPQHF.

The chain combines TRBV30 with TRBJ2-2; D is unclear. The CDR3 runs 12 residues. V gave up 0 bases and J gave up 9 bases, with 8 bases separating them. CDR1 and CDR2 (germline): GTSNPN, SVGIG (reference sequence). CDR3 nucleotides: TGTGCCTGGAGTGTACGTGGGCGGGAGCTGTTTTTT. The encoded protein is CAWSVRGRELFF.

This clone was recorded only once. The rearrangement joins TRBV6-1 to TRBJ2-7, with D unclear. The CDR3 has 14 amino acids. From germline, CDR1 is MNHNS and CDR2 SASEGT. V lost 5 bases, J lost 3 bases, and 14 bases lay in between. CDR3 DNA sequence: TGTGCCAGCAGTTTTCGCGAGCTAGACTACGAGCAGTACTTC. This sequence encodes CASSFRELDYEQYF.

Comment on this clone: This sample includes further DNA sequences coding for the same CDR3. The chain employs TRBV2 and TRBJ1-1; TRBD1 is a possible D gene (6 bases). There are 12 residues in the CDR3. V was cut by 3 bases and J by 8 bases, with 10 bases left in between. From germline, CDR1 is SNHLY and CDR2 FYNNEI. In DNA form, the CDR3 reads TGTGCCAGCAGTGACCCCGGACAGGAAGCTTTCTTT. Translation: CASSDPGQEAFF.

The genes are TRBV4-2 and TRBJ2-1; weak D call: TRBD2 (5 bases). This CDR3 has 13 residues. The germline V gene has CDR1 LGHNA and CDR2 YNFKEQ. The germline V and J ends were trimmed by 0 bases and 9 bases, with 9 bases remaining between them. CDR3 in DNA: TGTGCCAGCAGCCAAGATTGGGCGGGTGAGCAGTTCTTC. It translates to CASSQDWAGEQFF.

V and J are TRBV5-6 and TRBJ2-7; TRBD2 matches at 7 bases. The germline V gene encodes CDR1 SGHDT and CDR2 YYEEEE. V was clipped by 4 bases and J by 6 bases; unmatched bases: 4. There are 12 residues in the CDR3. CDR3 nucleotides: TGTGCCAGCAGCCCCGGGAGGAGCGAGCAGTACGTC. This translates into CASSPGRSEQYV.

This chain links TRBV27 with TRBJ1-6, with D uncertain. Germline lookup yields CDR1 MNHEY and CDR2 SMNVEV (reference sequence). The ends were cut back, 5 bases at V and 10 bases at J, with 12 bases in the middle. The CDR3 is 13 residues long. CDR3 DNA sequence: TGTGCCAGCAGTCCCGGACTGTGGTCACCCCTCCACTTT. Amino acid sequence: CASSPGLWSPLHF.